Listed here are 25 T cell receptor beta chains from one sample, sequenced in a study of graft-versus-host responses after intestinal transplantation. These TCRs' antigens remain unknown. Sequencing was performed with immunoSEQ multiplex PCR; in TCRdb, only in-frame clones are kept and a portion is missing. Of about 120,000 clones listed, roughly 95% were seen once; the top ten hold 3% to 3.5%. Source: unstimulated CD8+ T cells sorted from spleen or lymph node cells, taken before intestinal transplant. The receptor set was obtained from a human donor who received an intestinal transplant.

The rearrangement joins TRBV27 to TRBJ2-7, with D possibly being TRBD1 (6 bases). CDR3 length: 14 residues. The germline V gene encodes CDR1 MNHEY and CDR2 SMNVEV (reference sequence). Trimming removed 2 bases from V and 3 bases from J, with 11 bases in between. Here the CDR3 reads CASSLGSGDYEQYF. CDR3 DNA sequence: TGTGCCAGCAGTTTAGGTTCAGGGGACTACGAGCAGTACTTC.

This chain joins TRBV5-6 and TRBJ1-2, with 11 bases fitting TRBD1. Germline V gene sequence: CDR1 SGHDT, CDR2 YYEEEE. CDR3 length: 15 amino acids. Germline trimming cut 4 bases from V and 2 bases from J; bases unmatched to any gene: 4. Here the CDR3 DNA reads TGTGCCAGCAGCCTTGGGACAGGGGGGAACTATGGCTACACCTTC. Residues: CASSLGTGGNYGYTF.

This clone was seen just once. This rearrangement joins TRBV5-1 to TRBJ2-1; D remains unclear. The V gene's germline CDR1 is SGHRS and CDR2 YFSETQ. Between the trimmed V and J ends, which lost 1 base and 9 bases, there was a span of 8 bases. The CDR3 is 12 amino acids. The CDR3 region is CASSLYIGEQFF. Written as DNA, the CDR3 is TGCGCCAGCAGCTTGTATATCGGTGAGCAGTTCTTC.

This clone was detected a few times. V and J are TRBV19 and TRBJ2-7, with TRBD1 identical over 7 bases. This CDR3 contains 14 residues. The germline CDR1 and CDR2 sequences are LNHDA and SQIVND (reference sequence). J lost 0 bases, V lost 5 bases, and 4 bases had no gene match. The CDR3 loop reads CASSPGQISYEQYF. The CDR3 coding sequence is TGTGCCAGTAGTCCGGGACAGATCTCCTACGAGCAGTACTTC. Full variable domain (remainder filled in from reference TRBV19 and TRBJ2-7): DGGITQSPKYLFRKEGQNVTLSCEQNLNHDAMYWYRQDPGQGLRLIYYSQIVNDFQKGDIAEGYSVSREKKESFPLTVTSAQKNPTAFYLCASSPGQISYEQYFGPGTRLTVT.

The chain is built from TRBV9 and TRBJ2-1; 7 bases align to TRBD2. Germline CDR1 is SGDLS and CDR2 is YYNGEE. J was trimmed by 1 base and V by 3 bases; bases with no gene match: 4. The CDR3 sequence is 15 residues long. The CDR3 bases are TGTGCCAGCAGCGAAAGCGGGGATTCCTACAATGAGCAGTTCTTC. Its translation: CASSESGDSYNEQFF. The whole variable domain, filled in from reference TRBV9 and TRBJ2-1, reads DSGVTQTPKHLITATGQRVTLRCSPRSGDLSVYWYQQSLDQGLQFLIQYYNGEERAKGNILERFSAQQFPDLHSELNLSSLELGDSALYFCASSESGDSYNEQFFGPGTRLTVL.

J is TRBJ2-7 and V is TRBV19, with TRBD1 identical over 9 bases. J was trimmed by 7 bases and V by 3 bases; bases with no gene match: 4. Germline values: CDR1 LNHDA, CDR2 SQIVND (reference sequence). The CDR3 is 13 residues long. The CDR3 loop is CASSIGTGFEQYF. The CDR3 nucleotides read TGTGCCAGTAGTATTGGGACAGGGTTTGAGCAGTACTTC.

The chain employs TRBV28 and TRBJ2-7; 14 nucleotides align to TRBD2. The V gene end was trimmed by 10 bases and the J gene end by 2 bases; junction bases not matched to a gene: 7. CDR1 is MDHEN and CDR2 is SYDVKM in the germline V gene. The CDR3 totals 15 residues. The CDR3 here is CAISGGLAGAYEQYF. CDR3 nucleotides: TGTGCCATCTCAGGGGGACTAGCGGGAGCCTACGAGCAGTACTTC.

The chain is built from TRBV20-1 and TRBJ2-1; a weak D match, TRBD1 (5 bases). Germline V gene lookup returns CDR1 DFQATT and CDR2 SNEGSKA (reference sequence). Trimming stripped 6 bases from V and 9 bases from J, with 12 bases between. The CDR3 is 11 residues long. The CDR3 loop reads CSAVTEAEQFF. As DNA, the CDR3 is TGCAGTGCGGTGACAGAGGCTGAGCAGTTCTTC.

J is TRBJ2-1 and V is TRBV27; no firm D call. V dropped 4 bases and J dropped 3 bases, with 4 bases sitting between them. The CDR3 is made up of 12 amino acids. The germline CDR1 and CDR2 sequences are MNHEY and SMNVEV (reference sequence). This chain's CDR3 is CASSSGYNEQFF. CDR3 nucleotides: TGTGCCAGCAGTTCCGGCTACAATGAGCAGTTCTTC.

J is TRBJ2-7 and V is TRBV4-1, with 10 positions matching TRBD2. CDR1 and CDR2 (germline): MGHRA, YSYEKL. This CDR3 is 16 amino acids long. V shed 1 base and J 5 bases; nucleotides not matched to a gene: 8. The CDR3 nucleotides read TGCGCCAGCAGCCAAGGTCCTCTAGCGGGAGCGGACGAGCAGTACTTC. Its protein product is CASSQGPLAGADEQYF.

The V call is TRBV23-1, the J call TRBJ2-2; D might be TRBD1 (6 bases). TRBV23-1 is flagged as an ORF with uncertain function. The CDR3 length is 17 residues. The germline V and J ends were trimmed by 0 bases and 3 bases, with 14 bases remaining between them. CDR3 in DNA: TGCGCCAGCAGTCAATCGTGGCAGGGGAAAGACACCGGGGAGCTGTTTTTT. Translating it yields CASSQSWQGKDTGELFF.

The chain carries TRBV9 and TRBJ2-1, with 8 bases aligning to TRBD2. V dropped 4 bases and J dropped 4; count of bases not matched to a gene: 7. This CDR3 has 15 residues. Germline CDR1 is SGDLS and CDR2 is YYNGEE. The CDR3 DNA reads as TGTGCCAGCAGCCCCACTAGCGGCAGTTACAATGAGCAGTTCTTC. It is translated as CASSPTSGSYNEQFF.

The CDR3 DNA sequence: TGTGCCATCAGCTCGGGACTAGGAGACAATGAGCAGTTCTTC. It codes for CAISSGLGDNEQFF. The chain links TRBV10-3 to TRBJ2-1; the match to TRBD2 covers 8 bases. Germline V lookup: CDR1 ENHRY, CDR2 SYGVKD. J lost 5 bases, V lost 6 bases, and 6 bases had no gene match. There are 14 residues in the CDR3.

V usage is TRBV28 and J usage is TRBJ2-1, with D maybe TRBD2 (6 bases). CDR1 is MDHEN, CDR2 SYDVKM, per germline. This CDR3 spans 17 amino acids. Trimming shortened V by 2 bases and J by 1 base, and 15 bases separated the two germline ends. The CDR3 DNA follows: TGTGCCAGCAGTTTACGGGCGGGAACAACATCCTACAATGAGCAGTTCTTC. Translating gives CASSLRAGTTSYNEQFF.

The chain has TRBV30 and TRBJ2-7, with TRBD1 matching 8 bases. The CDR3 has 12 amino acids. The V segment lost 4 bases and the J segment 7 bases; nucleotides outside the gene matches: 6. CDR1 GTSNPN and CDR2 SVGIG come from the germline V gene (reference sequence). The CDR3 loop is CAWNQGADEQYF. The CDR3, as DNA: TGTGCCTGGAACCAGGGGGCGGATGAGCAGTACTTC.

Comment on this clone: The conserved final phenylalanine or tryptophan is absent from the CDR3, which likely points to a read error. V is TRBV2 and J is TRBJ2-7, with D maybe TRBD2 (5 bases). V lost 9 bases to trimming and J lost 6 bases, with 15 bases between them. Germline-derived CDR1 and CDR2 are SNHLY and FYNNEI. This CDR3 region has 12 residues. The CDR3 sequence: CASLQQAGEQYL. The CDR3 bases are TGTGCCAGTCTACAGCAGGCGGGCGAGCAGTACCTC.

The chain combines TRBV10-3 with TRBJ2-1; D call uncertain. The CDR3 has 13 amino acids. Germline values: CDR1 ENHRY, CDR2 SYGVKD. The V end lost 2 bases, the J end lost 7 bases, and 9 bases lay between the germline ends. The DNA of the CDR3 is TGTGCCATCAGTGAGCCCAACAGAAATGAGCAGTTCTTC. This encodes CAISEPNRNEQFF.

This clone was recorded only once. The chain is built from TRBV28 and TRBJ2-5, with D possibly TRBD1 on 5 matching bases. The DNA matches TRBJ2-7 better at its end, which makes the J call doubtful. The CDR3 spans 11 residues. In germline, CDR1 is MDHEN, CDR2 SYDVKM. This CDR3 reads CASSSGHEQYF. The CDR3 coding sequence is TGTGCCAGCAGTTCAGGGCACGAGCAGTACTTC.

This rearrangement joins TRBV5-1 to TRBJ1-4; TRBD1 is a possible D gene (6 bases). V was clipped by 0 bases and J by 13 bases, with 16 bases between them. The CDR3 extends over 14 amino acids. Germline V gene sequence: CDR1 SGHRS, CDR2 YFSETQ. CDR3 coding DNA: TGCGCCAGCAGCTTGGAGGGGCCCAGAGGGGGACTGTTTTTT. It specifies CASSLEGPRGGLFF.

In DNA form, the CDR3 reads TGCAGCGTTAGGGCGACTAGCGGGAGATACAATGAGCAGTTCTTC. Residues: CSVRATSGRYNEQFF. The chain is built from TRBV29-1 and TRBJ2-1, with 12 bases aligning to TRBD2. Germline values: CDR1 SQVTM, CDR2 ANQGSEA. The trim removed 5 bases at V and 4 bases at J, leaving 6 bases unmatched. The length of the CDR3 is 15 residues.

The V and J genes are TRBV27 and TRBJ1-1; D is possibly TRBD1 (5 bases). The CDR3 runs to 16 residues. CDR1 is MNHEY and CDR2 is SMNVEV in the germline V gene (reference sequence). The V and J ends lost 0 bases and 4 bases respectively, with 15 bases between them. The CDR3 is CASSLSRRGWGTEAFF. The CDR3 DNA is TGTGCCAGCAGTTTATCGCGGAGGGGATGGGGCACTGAAGCTTTCTTT.

The J gene is TRBJ1-3, the V gene TRBV9; no reliable D call. Trimming took off 1 base at V and 0 bases at J, with 8 bases between the two ends. CDR3 length: 15 residues. Looked up from germline, CDR1 is SGDLS and CDR2 is YYNGEE. Here the CDR3 reads CASSVFDGSGNTIYF. The CDR3 region has the DNA TGTGCCAGCAGCGTATTTGATGGCTCTGGAAACACCATATATTTT.

This clone was seen a handful of times. The genes are TRBV27 and TRBJ2-7, with D uncertain. The CDR3 is 12 amino acids. The V gene lost 5 bases and the J gene lost 2 bases, with 7 bases spanning the gap. Germline values: CDR1 MNHEY, CDR2 SMNVEV (reference sequence). The CDR3 DNA is TGTGCCAGCAGTGCTGGGCCCTACGAGCAGTACTTC. Translating gives CASSAGPYEQYF.

The rearrangement links TRBV23-1 to TRBJ2-2, with TRBD2 matching 9 bases. TRBV23-1 is marked as an open reading frame, function uncertain. This CDR3 spans 21 amino acids. With V trimmed by 0 bases and J by 3 bases, 17 bases remained unmatched. CDR3 sequence (DNA): TGCGCCAGCAGTCAATCGATTTTGAGTAGCGGGAGTTTACGTGACACCGGGGAGCTGTTTTTT. It translates to CASSQSILSSGSLRDTGELFF.

The chain recombines TRBV7-9 with TRBJ1-2, with unresolved D. V was shortened by 2 bases and J by 2 bases, with 0 bases between the two germline ends. The CDR3 length is 11 residues. CDR1 SEHNR and CDR2 FQNEAQ come from the germline V gene (reference sequence). Written as DNA, the CDR3 is TGTGCCAGCAGCTTAAACTATGGCTACACCTTC. Protein product: CASSLNYGYTF. The complete variable domain, with remaining parts taken from reference TRBV7-9 and TRBJ1-2, reads DTGVSQNPRHKITKRGQNVTFRCDPISEHNRLYWYRQTLGQGPEFLTYFQNEAQLEKSRLLSDRFSAERPKGSFSTLEIQRTEQGDSAMYLCASSLNYGYTFGSGTRLTVV.